Below, one T cell receptor (beta chain) is given with its context. Its specificity is unknown. The trim removed 0 bases at V and 0 bases at J, leaving 8 bases unmatched. Germline V gene lookup returns CDR1 MGHRA and CDR2 YSYEKL. This CDR3 has 19 residues. This entry belongs to a study of graft-versus-host responses after intestinal transplantation. About the study: Tacrolimus plus steroids were given to all recipients for around three years, preceded by anti-thymocyte globulin induction. Study-level results: The recipient marrow held GvH clones, and some of them showed up first in ileum or blood. Early after transplant, HvG clones declined as circulating GvH clones peaked. Graft-donor T cell macrochimerism in patients accompanied high graft-versus-host to host-versus-graft clonal ratios in allografts.

This table comes from immunoSEQ multiplex PCR, and its TCRdb copy is limited to in-frame clones, with some not included. The sample includes roughly 92,000 clones, 85% to 90% of them seen just once. The gene calls are TRBV4-1 and TRBJ2-6, with TRBD1 identical over 7 bases. The sequencing used unstimulated CD4+ T cells sorted from spleen or lymph node cells, collected before intestinal transplant. The clonotype was recovered from a human donor who received an intestinal transplant. The DNA for the CDR3 is TGCGCCAGCAGCCAAGAGGTCCCAGGGGGTAACTCTGGGGCCAACGTCCTGACTTTC. This sequence encodes CASSQEVPGGNSGANVLTF.